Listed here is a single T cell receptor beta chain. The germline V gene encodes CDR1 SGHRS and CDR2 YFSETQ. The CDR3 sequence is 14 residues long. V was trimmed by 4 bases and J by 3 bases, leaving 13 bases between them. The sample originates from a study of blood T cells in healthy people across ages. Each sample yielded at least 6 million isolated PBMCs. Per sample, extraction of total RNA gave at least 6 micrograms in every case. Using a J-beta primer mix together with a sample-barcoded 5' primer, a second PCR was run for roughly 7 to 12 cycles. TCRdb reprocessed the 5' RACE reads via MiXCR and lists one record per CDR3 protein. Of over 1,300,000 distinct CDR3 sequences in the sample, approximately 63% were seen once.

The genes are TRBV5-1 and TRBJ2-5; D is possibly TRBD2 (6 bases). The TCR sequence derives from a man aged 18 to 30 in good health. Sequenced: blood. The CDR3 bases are TGCGCCAGCAGCGATGGGACTGACAAAGAGACCCAGTACTTC. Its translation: CASSDGTDKETQYF.